This T cell receptor (beta chain) is from a study of cytomegalovirus exposure and HLA in healthy donors (dated by TCRdb to about 2017). Concerning the study at large: According to an earlier analysis of a few hundred of the donors, some 180 million T cells yielded 90 million to 130 million unique TCR beta sequences and more than 250 Gb of sequence data. The study aimed to test whether cataloging public T cell receptors could reveal signatures of past pathogen exposure. Along with the approximately 600-subject first cohort, a separate validation cohort of around 120 different subjects was used. An early release that covered 640 HLA-typed donors contained approximately 300 gigabases of sequencing data and tens of millions of unique TCR sequences. High-throughput TCR immunosequencing, statistical association of individual TCRs with disease status, and machine learning were combined to predict cytomegalovirus infection status. Among the roughly 380 genotyped donors, approximately 81% belonged to the genetic ancestry cluster associated with self-reported Caucasian donors. Typing coverage varied by locus: roughly 629-640 donors for A, B, C, DRB1 and DQB1; around 560 for DQA1; 600 to 610 for DPA1; approximately 490 for DPB1. Genome-wide SNP genotypes for about three fifths of the roughly 670 donors were used in a later genetic analysis, which treated that subset as a discovery cohort. Alongside the repertoire data, information on donor age, sex, ethnicity and CMV serostatus was compiled. All discovery cohort repertoires had been generated using a single sequencing platform. In a later analysis, previously published TCR beta repertoires from 670 or so donors were re-analyzed and high-resolution HLA genotyping was added so that TCR occurrence patterns could be studied. Four or five DR-DQ haplotypes were handled as single units for association and clustering because linkage in the cohort was strong. In an earlier analysis of roughly 540 of the donors, high-throughput TCR beta sequencing was used to judge whether each TCR beta V gene segment behaved as functional or pseudogenic. On average, about 240,000 unique TCR beta nucleotide sequences were sequenced per donor among 398 genotyped donors of the cohort, with roughly a sixth of those sequences being non-productive. Class I and class II HLA loci were covered by the typing at four-digit resolution. In the later analysis, no new phenotypic data were used to find candidate immune exposures; instead, reliance was placed on TCR beta sequences and their occurrence across donors. The T cell repertoires of 550 to 850 subjects were profiled by immunosequencing and related to cytomegalovirus serostatus.

Library preparation was by the immunoSEQ multiplex PCR assay. The multiplex PCR relied on a mix of 60 forward primers for TCR Vbeta segments and 13 reverse primers for TCR Jbeta segments. The CDR3 region of rearranged TCR beta genes was amplified from genomic DNA by a multiplex PCR assay. On the Illumina HiSeq System, the amplified TCR beta libraries were sequenced as 87-base-pair reads. Under the source paper's analysis protocol: A later analysis tallied 75 million to 95 million unique TCR beta chains across the 600 to 700 repertoires, and some 12 million of those chains were shared by two or more donors. Raw reads were error-corrected and collapsed into unique sequences with a nearest-neighbor algorithm that merged closely related sequences to remove PCR and sequencing errors. Alignment of CDR3 sequences to IMGT reference sequences was used to assign V, D and J gene segments. For a sequence to be retained, a match of at least six nucleotides was required to both a V gene segment and a J gene segment. Rearrangements were called productive when the CDR3 lacked stop codons and stayed in frame with V and J; all others were non-productive. Following IMGT convention, CDR3 was defined as the stretch from the second conserved V-encoded cysteine to the conserved J-encoded phenylalanine. In an earlier analysis of more than 550 of the donors, sequences lacking an unambiguous match to a single V gene segment were excluded. An earlier analysis of 500 to 700 of the donors classified V segments as functional when productive rearrangements were above 56.7% and as segregating when the standard deviation between donors was above 5%. A statistical classification framework was built to diagnose cytomegalovirus status from the catalog of TCR beta chain sequences. V and J gene assignment, in a later analysis, came from comparing TCR nucleotide sequences with IMGT/GENE-DB human TR gene sequences. Using the TCRdist pipeline, a later analysis assigned CDR3 sequences along with most-parsimonious VDJ recombination scenarios. In a later analysis, each TCR beta chain was defined by its CDR3 amino acid sequence together with its V-gene family, and reads lacking a unique V-gene family were excluded. As a way to deal with suspected cross-contamination and a sequencing artifact, a later analysis dropped more than 500 nucleotide sequences that were highly shared and had low generation probability. In a later analysis, a clonal expansion index was calculated for each public chain from normalized within-repertoire ranks of inferred template counts. Generation probabilities in a later analysis came from a VDJ recombination model fitted to out-of-frame rearrangements, and those results were checked against IGoR. In a later analysis, hypergeometric tests were used to score TCR-TCR, TCR-HLA and TCR-CMV co-occurrence, with a repertoire-size bias correction applied to TCR pairs. To estimate false discovery rates, a later analysis permuted the HLA or CMV assignments 20 times. A later analysis grouped co-occurring TCRs with DBSCAN, adding TCRdist sequence similarity when clustering within HLA-allele-positive subsets. For co-occurrence clustering, repertoires with fewer than 30,000 or more than 120,000 public chains were excluded, along with several repertoires with anomalous nucleotide sharing. TCRdb took this table from immuneACCESS and kept in-frame rearrangements with V and J called. Such tables lack part of the clones; where checked against another copy, unresolved V genes explain under half of the gap, and the rest is unexplained. V, J and clone size derive from that table, while D and trimming were established from the DNA sequence. The sample table gives some 72,000 clones. The ten most abundant clones make up approximately 5% of the sample.

Comments on this clone: Its antigen is still unknown.

Results and caveats for the whole study, not just this receptor: V-gene and J-gene trimming of TCR beta chains was associated with a missense DCLRE1C variant in a later genetic analysis, and the association was replicated in an independent cohort. Specific HLA alleles were associated with 15,000 to 20,000 TCR beta sequences at a false discovery rate of 0.05 in a later analysis. The authors suggested that the approach could potentially be generalized to other disease states and immunological phenotypes. Sequencing depth was assumed to be roughly uniform across donors in the presence/absence analyses, though that assumption may not hold. In a later analysis, several top co-occurrence clusters were reported to appear linked to parvovirus B19, influenza, CMV and Epstein-Barr virus. In the study, around 150 TCR beta chains were listed as associated with cytomegalovirus. Because counts were too low, around 17 rarely observed V segments, including chromosome 9 orphons, were left out of the earlier analysis of 500 to 650 of the donors. Compared with the 666-donor mean, donors in an Asian-associated ancestry cluster had fewer N-insertions in productive TCRs, according to a later genetic analysis. In a later analysis, most CMV-associated TCR beta chains were found to appear HLA-restricted, with HLA associations seemingly driven largely by CMV exposure. Compared with equally common non-associated chains, HLA-associated TCR beta chains in a later analysis were more clonally expanded and had lower generation probabilities. In a later analysis, the rate of TCR association differed among HLA loci, with DRB1 alleles having the most associated TCRs and HLA-C alleles having the fewest. Strong co-occurrence of HLA alleles, especially DR and DQ, made assigning TCR associations to individual alleles difficult. Correlated functional status among segregating V segments might reflect linkage disequilibrium, but an unknown experimental factor could not be ruled out. In an earlier analysis of roughly 500 of the donors, most TCR beta V segments appeared in productive rearrangements about 90% or about 30% of the time, broadly matching IMGT annotations. CMV serostatus was the only immune exposure information available for the cohort. While some public TCRs were present in many individuals, most TCR sequences turned up only very rarely across donors. A further reported finding was that TCR beta sequences accurately predicted the HLA-A and HLA-B alleles for most subjects in the first cohort. The cohort was sequenced for TCR beta chains only, and without alpha or paired-chain data the features that could be detected were limited. Because some donors lacked HLA typing at each locus, the association tests relied only on the typed subset. Some IMGT-functional V segments, including TRBV6-2 and TRBV6-3, could not be distinguished by the 87-base-pair reads and were therefore excluded. Cytomegalovirus status was reported to be diagnosed by the classifier with high specificity and sensitivity in both the original and validation cohorts. A few of the identified cytomegalovirus-associated TCR beta chains were confirmed in vitro to be specific for cytomegalovirus antigens. A cluster of highly shared sequence variants was judged likely to represent a technical artifact of the sequencing pipeline.

The cohort comprised some 680 healthy bone marrow donors. Cohort members were all nominally healthy when sampled, although unrecorded immune exposures were likely present. The donor tested CMV seronegative and was one of the 352 seronegative cohort members. A peripheral blood sample was collected from each donor, and TCR beta sequencing was performed on peripheral blood mononuclear cells. Genomic DNA was extracted from the blood cell samples with the Qiagen DNeasy Blood Extraction Kit. Based on the germline V gene (reference sequence), the CDR1 and CDR2 sequences are PRHDT and FYEKMQ. The CDR3 covers 15 residues, taking in both the cysteine and the phenylalanine. Only the CDR3 DNA stays, 45 bases, in frame from base 1. V is pruned by 5 bases and J by 6 bases, leaving 11 bases of the junction without a gene match.

Recombination connected TRBV13 to TRBJ2-3, with 7 central nucleotides matching TRBD2. This clonotype was obtained from a man in his forties or fifties in good health and CMV-seronegative. Sequencing input: PBMCs. The CDR3 loop reads CASSPAGRAGDTQYF. The nucleotide sequence reads TGTGCCAGCAGCCCTGCGGGGCGAGCGGGGGATACGCAGTATTTT.